This TCR beta chain was documented in a study of CD8+ T cells in alopecia areata. This clone appeared many times. Germline V gene sequence: CDR1 MDHEN, CDR2 SYDVKM. The ends lost 6 bases at V and 2 bases at J; junction bases unmatched: 9. CDR3 length: 16 amino acids. In each case, RNA was isolated and then reverse transcribed into cDNA as the sequencing template. Produced via immunoSEQ multiplex PCR; TCRdb's table is partial and in-frame only. The sample has 120,000 to 150,000 clones, around two thirds seen once. This chain links TRBV28 with TRBJ2-1, with TRBD1 matching 8 bases. This clonotype was sampled from a human donor in good health. Material for sequencing was CD8+ T cells sorted from blood. The CDR3 DNA follows: TGTGCCAGCAGGCAGGGGGCCGGATTGGCCTACAATGAGCAGTTCTTC. Its protein product is CASRQGAGLAYNEQFF.